The next 8 T cell receptor beta chains were all read from a single sample in a study of neurological immune-mediated disorders. TCRdb re-called the 5' RACE reads through MiXCR, storing one row per CDR3 protein. The sample holds around 44,000 distinct CDR3 sequences, roughly 2.5% seen once. Sequencing was performed on PBMCs. These receptors came from a man aged 25 to 40 with multiple sclerosis.

This clonotype was seen at least ten times. The chain carries TRBV7-9 and TRBJ1-2; no definite D call. The ends were cut back, 3 bases at V and 4 bases at J, with 9 bases in the middle. The CDR3 is 13 amino acids. Germline assignment: CDR1 SEHNR and CDR2 FQNEAQ (reference sequence). The CDR3 region has the DNA TGTGCCAGCAGCTTCGACGTAAGCTATGGCTACACCTTC. Translated, it gives CASSFDVSYGYTF.

This clonotype was recorded many times. This sequence joins TRBV29-1 and TRBJ2-1, with D maybe TRBD2 (7 bases). V gave up 3 bases and J gave up 4 bases, with 19 bases separating them. Germline lookup yields CDR1 SQVTM and CDR2 ANQGSEA. The CDR3 totals 16 residues. The CDR3 bases are TGCAGCGTTGAGCCCGGGGGGCTAGACGGTTACAATGAGCAGTTCTTC. Amino acids: CSVEPGGLDGYNEQFF.

This clonotype was detected ten times or more. V usage is TRBV5-1 and J usage is TRBJ1-1, with D hard to call. The V gene's germline CDR1 is SGHRS and CDR2 YFSETQ. The ends were cut back, 4 bases at V and 1 base at J, with 11 bases in the middle. The CDR3 has 14 amino acids. This CDR3 is CASSLEGWNTEAFF. DNA for the CDR3: TGCGCCAGCAGCCTGGAGGGTTGGAACACTGAAGCTTTCTTT.

Ten or more counts support this clonotype. The genes are TRBV5-1 and TRBJ2-1, with 7 bases fitting TRBD1. The CDR3 is 17 residues long. Per germline, CDR1 SGHRS and CDR2 YFSETQ. J lost 0 bases, V lost 4 bases, and 10 bases had no gene match. The CDR3 bases are TGCGCCAGCAGCACCTTACCGGGACAGAGCTCCTACAATGAGCAGTTCTTC. Protein product: CASSTLPGQSSYNEQFF.

This clonotype was found many times. This chain joins TRBV20-1 and TRBJ2-7, with D maybe TRBD1 (5 bases). The CDR3 totals 14 residues. The V and J ends lost 2 bases and 2 bases respectively, with 13 bases between them. The germline V gene has CDR1 DFQATT and CDR2 SNEGSKA (reference sequence). The CDR3: CSARPDTKAYEQYF. The CDR3 DNA reads as TGCAGTGCTAGACCGGACACGAAGGCCTACGAGCAGTACTTC.

This clonotype was counted at least ten times. The chain has TRBV12-3 or TRBV12-4 and TRBJ1-5; the D gene is possibly TRBD1 (5 bases). The ends were cut back, 3 bases at V and 2 bases at J, with 11 bases in the middle. The CDR3 length is 15 residues. CDR3 coding DNA: TGTGCCAGCAGTTTCGGGGGTAGGGGCAATCAGCCCCAGCATTTT. Protein sequence: CASSFGGRGNQPQHF.

This clonotype was counted many times. The J gene is TRBJ2-7, the V gene TRBV20-1; no definite D call. V was cut by 3 bases and J by 3 bases, with 9 bases left in between. CDR1 DFQATT and CDR2 SNEGSKA come from the germline V gene (reference sequence). The CDR3 sequence is 12 residues long. CDR3 loop: CSARSQLYEQYF. The CDR3 region has the DNA TGCAGTGCTAGGTCTCAGCTCTACGAGCAGTACTTC.

This clonotype was counted at least ten times. The chain carries TRBV6-1 and TRBJ2-7; unclear D gene. The CDR3 contains 13 residues. V shed 4 bases and J shed 3 bases, with 10 bases lying between them. The germline gives CDR1 MNHNS, CDR2 SASEGT. The CDR3 loop is CASSVDMIYEQYF. For the CDR3, the DNA is TGTGCCAGCAGTGTCGACATGATCTACGAGCAGTACTTC.